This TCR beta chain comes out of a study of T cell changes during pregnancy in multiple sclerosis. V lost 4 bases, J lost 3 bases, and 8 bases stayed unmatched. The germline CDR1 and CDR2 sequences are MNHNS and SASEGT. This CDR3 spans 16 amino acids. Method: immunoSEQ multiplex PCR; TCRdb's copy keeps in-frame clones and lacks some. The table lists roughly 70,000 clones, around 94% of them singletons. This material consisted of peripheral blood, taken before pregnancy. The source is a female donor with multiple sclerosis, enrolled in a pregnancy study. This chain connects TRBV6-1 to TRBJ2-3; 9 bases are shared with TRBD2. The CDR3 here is CASSGLAGEGTDTQYF. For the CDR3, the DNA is TGTGCCAGCAGTGGGTTAGCGGGAGAGGGAACAGATACGCAGTATTTT.